The entry that follows covers one T cell receptor beta chain sequence. The CDR3 is 10 amino acids. The V gene's germline CDR1 is SQVTM and CDR2 ANQGSEA. Between the trimmed V and J ends, which lost 6 bases and 4 bases, there was a span of 6 bases. TCRdb processed the 5' RACE reads anew with MiXCR; each CDR3 protein has one entry. The repertoire consists of roughly 250,000 distinct CDR3 sequences, with approximately 15% occurring once and the leading ten covering 22%. The data were obtained in a study of T-cell memory formation after mild COVID-19. Study background: The two donors had largely donor-specific TCR clusters.

The receptor was isolated from a young man who had mild COVID-19 (a few samples of this study predate the infection). Cell type and time point are not known. The chain carries TRBV29-1 and TRBJ1-1; no definite D call. Sequenced sample: PBMCs or a T cell subset sorted from them (not recorded which). As DNA, the CDR3 is TGCAGCGTCCTTTCCACTGAAGCTTTCTTT. It is translated as CSVLSTEAFF.